This TCR beta chain appears in the sequencing data of a study of blood T cell repertoires in COVID-19. Study summary: Sites in the United States, Italy and Spain provided acute and convalescent COVID-19 samples. Sample material is recorded as cDNA or gDNA derived from T cells, B-cell-depleted T cells, or PBMCs.

Per the study methods: Amplifying reference gene primers gave estimates of nucleated cell counts. The assay was immunoSEQ multiplex PCR, and TCRdb's table has in-frame clones only and misses some. V, J and clone size are taken as reported in that table, and D and trimming were inferred from the DNA itself. Found here are about 260,000 clones, 80% to 90% of them singletons; the top ten hold 4.2%. Germline V gives CDR1 SGHVS, CDR2 FNYEAQ. The CDR3 length is 15 residues. V shed 5 bases, J shed 5 bases, and the junction held 3 bases outside the gene matches. The sequenced sample consisted of peripheral blood. The clonotype was recovered from a man aged 60-69 years with acute or convalescent COVID-19. This rearrangement joins TRBV7-6 to TRBJ2-5; TRBD2 aligns across 15 bases. The CDR3 loop is CASSPGTSGGETQYF. CDR3 nucleotide sequence: TGTGCCAGCAGCCCTGGGACTAGCGGGGGGGAGACCCAGTACTTC. Supplemented by reference TRBV7-6 and TRBJ2-5, the full variable domain reads GAGVSQSPRYKVTKRGQDVALRCDPISGHVSLYWYRQALGQGPEFLTYFNYEAQQDKSGLPNDRFSAERPEGSISTLTIQRTEQRDSAMYRCASSPGTSGGETQYFGPGTRLLVL.